One and the same sample provided the 9 T cell receptor beta chains below, sequenced in a study of T-cell reconstitution after alpha-beta-depleted transplantation in children. Unique molecular identifiers were used in preparing the TCRbeta library. TCRdb independently ran MiXCR on the PCR reads; one entry per CDR3 protein. In the table there are 80,000 to 95,000 distinct CDR3 sequences, roughly 8% of which are singletons. The sequencing here drew on PBMCs from the stem cell graft donor, taken from the stem cell graft. These receptors all stem from a human donor who donated a stem cell graft to a child with congenital amegakaryocytic thrombocytopenia.

This clonotype was seen many times. V is TRBV3-1 and J is TRBJ2-7, with TRBD2 matching over 9 bases. The CDR3 consists of 15 residues. The germline V gene encodes CDR1 LGHDT and CDR2 YNNKEL (reference sequence). V lost 1 base to trimming and J lost 3 bases; unmatched junction nucleotides: 4. This CDR3 reads CASSQGTTSGYEQYF. In DNA, the CDR3 is TGTGCCAGCAGCCAAGGAACGACTAGCGGCTACGAGCAGTACTTC.

Here the CDR3 reads CATIGTSGEETQYF. DNA of the CDR3: TGTGCCACGATTGGGACTAGCGGGGAAGAGACCCAGTACTTC. This chain connects TRBV10-3 to TRBJ2-5; 13 nucleotides line up with TRBD2. V shed 10 bases, J shed 3 bases, and the junction held 5 bases outside the gene matches. CDR3 length: 14 residues. Per the germline V gene, CDR1 is ENHRY and CDR2 is SYGVKD.

In its sample, this clonotype was seen many times. V gene TRBV5-1 combines with J gene TRBJ2-3, with D unresolved. The CDR3 totals 15 residues. V gave up 9 bases and J gave up 0 bases, with 17 bases separating them. The germline gives CDR1 SGHRS, CDR2 YFSETQ. CDR3 sequence: CATHVQPSSTDTQYF. CDR3 nucleotide sequence: TGCGCCACCCATGTACAGCCCTCTAGCACAGATACGCAGTATTTT. The full variable domain, its missing parts supplied by reference TRBV5-1 and TRBJ2-3, is KAGVTQTPRYLIKTRGQQVTLSCSPISGHRSVSWYQQTPGQGLQFLFEYFSETQRNKGNFPGRFSGRQFSNSRSEMNVSTLELGDSALYLCATHVQPSSTDTQYFGPGTRLTVL.

This clonotype was seen ten or more times. The genes are TRBV11-2 and TRBJ2-1; TRBD1 matches 9 bases. The V segment lost 5 bases and the J segment 5 bases; nucleotides outside the gene matches: 7. The V gene's germline CDR1 is SGHAT and CDR2 FQNNGV. CDR3 length equals 15 residues. The CDR3 is CASSAGTGKDNEQFF. CDR3 sequence (DNA): TGTGCCAGCAGCGCCGGGACAGGGAAGGACAATGAGCAGTTCTTC.

V usage is TRBV20-1 and J usage is TRBJ2-1, with D tentatively TRBD1 (6 bases). With 5 bases removed from V and 7 bases from J, the gap between germline ends came to 9 bases. The CDR3 has 11 residues. The germline gives CDR1 DFQATT, CDR2 SNEGSKA (reference sequence). DNA for the CDR3: TGCAGTGCTGAAGGGGGTAATGAGCAGTTCTTC. It encodes CSAEGGNEQFF.

This clonotype occurred many times. This sequence joins TRBV29-1 and TRBJ2-3; D is possibly TRBD2 (5 bases). The V end lost 4 bases, the J end lost 0 bases, and 17 bases lay between the germline ends. The CDR3 is made up of 16 amino acids. CDR1 is SQVTM and CDR2 is ANQGSEA in the germline V gene. The CDR3 protein is CSVGGPAGGSTDTQYF. The CDR3 DNA is TGCAGCGTTGGTGGTCCGGCGGGCGGAAGCACAGATACGCAGTATTTT.

Ten or more counts support this clonotype. The chain employs TRBV7-2 and TRBJ2-7; D is undetermined. Trimming took 5 bases from V and 7 from J, leaving 9 bases between them. The CDR3 covers 11 residues. The germline V gene encodes CDR1 SGHTA and CDR2 FQGNSA. CDR3 in DNA: TGTGCCAGCAGCCAAGGGATAGAGCAGTACTTC. Translating it yields CASSQGIEQYF.

Ten or more counts support this clonotype. This chain links TRBV20-1 with TRBJ2-3; 7 nucleotides agree with TRBD1. V trimming: 5 bases; J trimming: 4 bases; junction bases outside the gene matches: 6. The CDR3 has 13 residues. Germline V gene lookup returns CDR1 DFQATT and CDR2 SNEGSKA (reference sequence). The CDR3 bases are TGCAGTGCTCGCAGGGGGATCGCAGATACGCAGTATTTT. It is translated as CSARRGIADTQYF.

At least ten counts were recorded for this clonotype. The chain combines TRBV20-1 with TRBJ2-5; D unclear. Germline lookup yields CDR1 DFQATT and CDR2 SNEGSKA (reference sequence). Trimming cost V 3 bases and J 5 bases, with 13 bases left between them. The CDR3 covers 13 residues. DNA of the CDR3: TGCAGTGCTAGGGCCGCCCTAGTCGAGACCCAGTACTTC. As protein: CSARAALVETQYF.